This T cell receptor beta chain was retrieved from a study of T cell responses to AZD1222 COVID-19 vaccine. Study-wide context: Second-dose intervals near 4 or 12 weeks were combined.

Produced via immunoSEQ multiplex PCR; TCRdb's table is partial and in-frame only. This sample has over 100,000 clones, with roughly nine tenths found just once. Germline lookup yields CDR1 SNHLY and CDR2 FYNNEI. After removal of 5 bases from V and 5 bases from J, the junction contained 10 bases not matched to a gene. The CDR3 runs to 16 residues. The study, taken as a whole, reports: A mostly white British donor set with more females was recruited, and clonal diversity was possibly underestimated.

Comment on this clone: The antigen is unknown.

The sequence came from an adult in good health. Source: peripheral blood, taken on day 0 of AZD1222 vaccination. This chain joins TRBV2 and TRBJ2-5; TRBD2 matches 11 bases. The CDR3 sequence is CASSLNSGGAGETQYF. CDR3 DNA: TGTGCCAGCAGTCTAAATAGCGGGGGGGCCGGGGAGACCCAGTACTTC.